This T cell receptor (beta chain) was captured by sequencing in a study of glioma-infiltrating T cells after dendritic cell vaccination. Time point denoted: after dendritic cell vaccination, including at tumor progression/relapse. Findings and caveats of the study: No direct clonality-survival link was found; a diverse polyclonal response may matter.

Primers: 60 V beta forward and 13 J beta reverse. Assay: immunoSEQ multiplex PCR; the TCRdb copy retains only in-frame clones and omits some. The table lists roughly 100,000 clones, nearly 90% of them singletons. Details on this clone: Antigen specificity is unknown.

V was pared by 0 bases and J by 5 bases, with 6 bases between. Germline-derived CDR1 and CDR2 are SGHRS and YFSETQ. CDR3 size: 14 residues. The sample here was blood, taken after dendritic cell vaccination. V is TRBV5-1 and J is TRBJ1-6; perhaps TRBD1 as D (5 bases). The receptor was isolated from a human donor with glioblastoma. The CDR3 DNA reads as TGCGCCAGCAGCTTGGAGGGGCATAATTCACCCCTCCACTTT. It encodes CASSLEGHNSPLHF.